These 3 T cell receptor beta chains came from one sample sequenced in a study of T cells after yellow fever vaccination. TCRdb independently ran MiXCR on the 5' RACE reads; one entry per CDR3 protein. The sample lists some 600,000 distinct CDR3 sequences, 9% to 15% seen once, with 15% in the top ten. The source material was PBMCs, sampled on the day of the yellow fever booster vaccination. The receptors originated from a man aged 30 to 45 who received the YFV17D yellow fever vaccine.

The chain uses TRBV5-1 and TRBJ2-1; 14 bases line up with TRBD2. The V segment lost 6 bases and the J segment 9 bases; nucleotides outside the gene matches: 14. Per the germline V gene, CDR1 is SGHRS and CDR2 is YFSETQ. This CDR3 region has 17 residues. CDR3 sequence: CASTGTGGLAGAIEQFF. The CDR3 nucleotides read TGCGCCAGCACCGGGACAGGGGGACTAGCGGGAGCAATTGAGCAGTTCTTC.

The rearrangement uses TRBV12-5 and TRBJ2-1; D is unclear. Per germline, CDR1 LGHNT and CDR2 FRNRAP. This CDR3 region has 18 residues. V shed 0 bases and J shed 0 bases, with 15 bases lying between them. In nucleotides, the CDR3 is TGTGCTAGTGGTTTGGTACTTGGCAGCGCAAGCTCCTACAATGAGCAGTTCTTC. It is translated as CASGLVLGSASSYNEQFF.

This clonotype was seen ten or more times. The rearrangement links TRBV12-3 or TRBV12-4 to TRBJ1-5; TRBD1 is a possible D gene (5 bases). V lost 2 bases, J lost 2 bases, and 7 bases lay in between. The CDR3 has 14 residues. In DNA form, the CDR3 reads TGTGCCAGCAGTTTAAAAGGGGGCAATCAGCCCCAGCATTTT. It is translated as CASSLKGGNQPQHF.